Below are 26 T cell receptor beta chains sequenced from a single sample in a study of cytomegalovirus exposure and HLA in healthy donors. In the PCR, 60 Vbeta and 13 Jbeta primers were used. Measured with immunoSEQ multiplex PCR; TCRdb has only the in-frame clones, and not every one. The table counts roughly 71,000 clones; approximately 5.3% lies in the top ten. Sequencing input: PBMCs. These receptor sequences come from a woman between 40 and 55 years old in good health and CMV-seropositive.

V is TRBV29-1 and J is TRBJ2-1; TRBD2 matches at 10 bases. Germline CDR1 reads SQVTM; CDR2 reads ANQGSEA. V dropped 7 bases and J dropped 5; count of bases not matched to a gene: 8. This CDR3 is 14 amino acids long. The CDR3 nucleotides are TGCAGCGCGTCCAGGACTAGCGGAAACAATGAGCAGTTCTTC. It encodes CSASRTSGNNEQFF.

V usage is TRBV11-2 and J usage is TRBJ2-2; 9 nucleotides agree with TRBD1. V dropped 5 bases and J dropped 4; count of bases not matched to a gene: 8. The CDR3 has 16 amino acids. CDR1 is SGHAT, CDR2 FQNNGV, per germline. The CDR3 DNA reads TGTGCCAGCAGCACGAGGGACAGGGAACCCACCGGGGAGCTGTTTTTT. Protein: CASSTRDREPTGELFF. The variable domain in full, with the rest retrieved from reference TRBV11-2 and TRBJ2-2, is EAGVAQSPRYKIIEKRQSVAFWCNPISGHATLYWYQQILGQGPKLLIQFQNNGVVDDSQLPKDRFSAERLKGVDSTLKIQPAKLEDSAVYLCASSTRDREPTGELFFGEGSRLTVL.

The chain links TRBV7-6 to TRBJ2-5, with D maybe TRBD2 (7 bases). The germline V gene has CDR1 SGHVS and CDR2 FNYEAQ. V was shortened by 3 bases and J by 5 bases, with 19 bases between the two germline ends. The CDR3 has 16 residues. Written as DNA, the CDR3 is TGTGCCAGCAGCTTGGTGGGGGGGCTGGCTTCCGAGACCCAGTACTTC. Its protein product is CASSLVGGLASETQYF.

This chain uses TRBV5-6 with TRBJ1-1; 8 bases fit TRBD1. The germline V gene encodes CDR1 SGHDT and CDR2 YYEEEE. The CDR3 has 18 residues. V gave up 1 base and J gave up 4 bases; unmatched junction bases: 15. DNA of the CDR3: TGTGCCAGCAGCTTGTTTCTCGGACAGGGTTTTTTGAGCACTGAAGCTTTCTTT. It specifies CASSLFLGQGFLSTEAFF.

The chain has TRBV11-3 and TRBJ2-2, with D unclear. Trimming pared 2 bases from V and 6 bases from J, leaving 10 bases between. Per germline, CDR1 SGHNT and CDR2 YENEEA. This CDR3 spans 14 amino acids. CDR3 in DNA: TGTGCCAGCAGCTTAAGCGTCGAATCCGGGGAGCTGTTTTTT. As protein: CASSLSVESGELFF.

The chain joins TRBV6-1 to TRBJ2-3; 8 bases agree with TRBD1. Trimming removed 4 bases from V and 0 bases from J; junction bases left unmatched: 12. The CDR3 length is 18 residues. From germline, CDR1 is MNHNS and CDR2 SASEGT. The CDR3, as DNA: TGTGCCAGCAGTGCTCCCTGGGGGCAGGGGGCTAGCACAGATACGCAGTATTTT. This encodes CASSAPWGQGASTDTQYF.

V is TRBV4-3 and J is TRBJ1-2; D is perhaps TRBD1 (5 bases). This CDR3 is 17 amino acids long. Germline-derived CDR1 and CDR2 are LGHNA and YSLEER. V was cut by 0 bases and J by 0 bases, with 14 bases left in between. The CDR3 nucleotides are TGCGCCAGCAGCCAAGATCGAATTACACAGGCTAACTATGGCTACACCTTC. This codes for CASSQDRITQANYGYTF.

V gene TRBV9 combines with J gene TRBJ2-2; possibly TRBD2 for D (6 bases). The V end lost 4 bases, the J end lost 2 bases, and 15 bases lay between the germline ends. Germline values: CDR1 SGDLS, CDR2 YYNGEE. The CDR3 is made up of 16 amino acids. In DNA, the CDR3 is TGTGCCAGCAGCCCCCGATGGGGGGTTAACACCGGGGAGCTGTTTTTT. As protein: CASSPRWGVNTGELFF.

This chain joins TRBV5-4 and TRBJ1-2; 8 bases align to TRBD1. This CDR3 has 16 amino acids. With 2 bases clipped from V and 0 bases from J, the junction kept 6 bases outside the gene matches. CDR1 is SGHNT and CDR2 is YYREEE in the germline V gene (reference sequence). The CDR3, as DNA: TGTGCCAGCAGCTTAAGTCAGGGGGCGCCTAACTATGGCTACACCTTC. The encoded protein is CASSLSQGAPNYGYTF.

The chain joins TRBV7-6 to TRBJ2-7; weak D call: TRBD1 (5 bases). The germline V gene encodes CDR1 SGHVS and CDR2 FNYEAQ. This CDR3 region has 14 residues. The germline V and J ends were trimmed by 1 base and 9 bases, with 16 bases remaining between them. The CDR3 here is CASSLEAGKEVQYF. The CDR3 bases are TGTGCCAGCAGCTTAGAGGCAGGGAAAGAGGTGCAGTACTTC.

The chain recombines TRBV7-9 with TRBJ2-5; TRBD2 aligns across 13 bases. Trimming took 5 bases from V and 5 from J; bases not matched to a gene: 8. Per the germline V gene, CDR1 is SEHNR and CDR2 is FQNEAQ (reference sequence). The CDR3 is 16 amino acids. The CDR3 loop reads CASSLIPGLAGETQYF. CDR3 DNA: TGTGCCAGCAGCCTAATCCCGGGACTAGCGGGGGAGACCCAGTACTTC.

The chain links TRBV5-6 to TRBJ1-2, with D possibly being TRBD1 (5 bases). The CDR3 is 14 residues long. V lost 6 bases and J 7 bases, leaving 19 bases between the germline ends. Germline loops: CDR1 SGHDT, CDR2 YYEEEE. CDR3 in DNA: TGTGCCAGCATCCCTGGGGGAGGGAGGCCTGGCTACACCTTC. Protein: CASIPGGGRPGYTF.

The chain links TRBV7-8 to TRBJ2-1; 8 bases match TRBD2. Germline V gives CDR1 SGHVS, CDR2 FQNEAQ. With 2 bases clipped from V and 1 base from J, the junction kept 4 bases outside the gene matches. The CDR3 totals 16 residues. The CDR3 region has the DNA TGTGCCAGCAGCTTATTTGCGGGGGGTTCCTACAATGAGCAGTTCTTC. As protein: CASSLFAGGSYNEQFF.

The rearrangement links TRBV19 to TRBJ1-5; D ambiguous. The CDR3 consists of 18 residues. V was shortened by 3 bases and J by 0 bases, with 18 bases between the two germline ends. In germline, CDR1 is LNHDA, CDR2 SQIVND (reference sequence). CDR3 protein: CASSISYRRQYSNQPQHF. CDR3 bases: TGTGCCAGTAGTATTAGTTATAGGAGGCAATATAGCAATCAGCCCCAGCATTTT.

Written as DNA, the CDR3 is TGTGCCAGCAGCTTAAATCCATACCAAGAGACCCAGTACTTC. Its translation is CASSLNPYQETQYF. The rearrangement links TRBV7-3 to TRBJ2-5; unclear D gene. Trimming stripped 1 base from V and 0 bases from J, with 6 bases between. The CDR3 sequence is 14 residues long. CDR1 is SGHTA and CDR2 is FQGTGA in the germline V gene.

For the CDR3, the DNA is TGTGCCAGCAGCGTAGTCTTGGGGGCCGCAGATACGCAGTATTTT. Protein: CASSVVLGAADTQYF. The chain couples TRBV9 to TRBJ2-3; D possibly corresponds to TRBD1 (6 bases). Germline values: CDR1 SGDLS, CDR2 YYNGEE. Trimming removed 0 bases from V and 4 bases from J, with 12 bases in between. CDR3 size: 15 residues.

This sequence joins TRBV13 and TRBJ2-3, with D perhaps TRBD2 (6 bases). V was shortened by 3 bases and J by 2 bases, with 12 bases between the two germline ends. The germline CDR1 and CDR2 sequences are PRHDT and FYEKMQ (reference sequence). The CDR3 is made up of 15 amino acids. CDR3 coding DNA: TGTGCCAGCAGCTTGAGGGGACTTTTCACAGATACGCAGTATTTT. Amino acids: CASSLRGLFTDTQYF.

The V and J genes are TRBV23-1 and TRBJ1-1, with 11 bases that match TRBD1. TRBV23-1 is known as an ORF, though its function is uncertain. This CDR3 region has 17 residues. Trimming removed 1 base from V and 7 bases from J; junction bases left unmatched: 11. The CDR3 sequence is CASSQYSGTGGTNEAFF. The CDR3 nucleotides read TGCGCCAGCAGTCAATACTCGGGGACAGGGGGTACCAATGAAGCTTTCTTT.

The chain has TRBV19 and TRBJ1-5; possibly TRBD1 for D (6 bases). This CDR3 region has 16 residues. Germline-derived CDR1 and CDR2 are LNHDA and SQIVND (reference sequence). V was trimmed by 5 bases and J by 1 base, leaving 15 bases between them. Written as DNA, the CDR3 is TGTGCCAGTAGTCCGATAACGCAGGGGAGCAATCAGCCCCAGCATTTT. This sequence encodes CASSPITQGSNQPQHF.

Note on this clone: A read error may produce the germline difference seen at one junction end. This CDR3 reads CASSLALGLAGPGIF. The CDR3 coding sequence is TGTGCCAGCTCACTGGCCCTGGGACTAGCGGGGCCCGGGATCTTC. The V and J genes are TRBV18 and TRBJ2-1; TRBD2 aligns across 13 bases. The CDR3 consists of 15 residues. CDR1 is KGHSH and CDR2 is LQKENI in the germline V gene.

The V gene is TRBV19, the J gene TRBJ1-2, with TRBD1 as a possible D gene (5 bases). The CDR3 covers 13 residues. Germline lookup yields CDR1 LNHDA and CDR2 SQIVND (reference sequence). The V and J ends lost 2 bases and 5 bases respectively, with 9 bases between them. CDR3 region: CASSIRDRYGYTF. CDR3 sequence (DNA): TGTGCCAGTAGTATACGCGACAGATATGGCTACACCTTC.

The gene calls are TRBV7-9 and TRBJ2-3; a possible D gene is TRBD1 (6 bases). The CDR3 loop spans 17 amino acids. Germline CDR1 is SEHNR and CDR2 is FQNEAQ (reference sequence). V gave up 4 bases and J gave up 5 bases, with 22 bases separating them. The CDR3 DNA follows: TGTGCCAGCAGCTCCCCCCCTGGGACACAAGCAGGAGATACGCAGTATTTT. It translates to CASSSPPGTQAGDTQYF.

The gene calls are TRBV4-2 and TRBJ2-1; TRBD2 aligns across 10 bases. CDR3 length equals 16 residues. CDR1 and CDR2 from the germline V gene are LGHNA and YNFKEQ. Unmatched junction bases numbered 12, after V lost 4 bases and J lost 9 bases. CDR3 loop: CASSLHQSGGEGEQFF. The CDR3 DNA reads TGTGCCAGCAGCCTCCACCAAAGCGGGGGGGAGGGTGAGCAGTTCTTC.

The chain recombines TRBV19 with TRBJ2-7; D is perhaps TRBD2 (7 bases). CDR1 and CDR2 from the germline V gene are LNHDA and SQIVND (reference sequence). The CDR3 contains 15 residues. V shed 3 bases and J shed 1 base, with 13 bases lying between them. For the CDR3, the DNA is TGTGCCAGTAGTATTTCAGGGGAGGGGTCCTACGAGCAGTACTTC. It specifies CASSISGEGSYEQYF.

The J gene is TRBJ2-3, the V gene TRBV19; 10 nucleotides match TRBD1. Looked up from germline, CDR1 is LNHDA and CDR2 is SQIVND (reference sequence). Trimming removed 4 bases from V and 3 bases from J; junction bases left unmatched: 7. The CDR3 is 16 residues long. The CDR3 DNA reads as TGTGCCAGTAGTACGGCCGGGACAGGGGTTACAGATACGCAGTATTTT. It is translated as CASSTAGTGVTDTQYF. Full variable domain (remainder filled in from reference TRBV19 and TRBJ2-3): DGGITQSPKYLFRKEGQNVTLSCEQNLNHDAMYWYRQDPGQGLRLIYYSQIVNDFQKGDIAEGYSVSREKKESFPLTVTSAQKNPTAFYLCASSTAGTGVTDTQYFGPGTRLTVL.

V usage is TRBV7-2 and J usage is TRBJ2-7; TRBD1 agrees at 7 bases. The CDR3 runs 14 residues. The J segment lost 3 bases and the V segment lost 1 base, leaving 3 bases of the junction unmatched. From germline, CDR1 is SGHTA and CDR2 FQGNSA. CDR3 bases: TGTGCCAGCAGCTTAGATAACAGGGGCTACGAGCAGTACTTC. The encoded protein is CASSLDNRGYEQYF.